The entry below describes one T cell receptor beta chain. This CDR3 contains 14 residues. Germline CDR1 is ENHRY and CDR2 is SYGVKD. The V gene end was trimmed by 4 bases and the J gene end by 9 bases; junction bases not matched to a gene: 8. The data were obtained in a study of shared clonotypes between healthy human individuals. Assay: immunoSEQ multiplex PCR; the TCRdb copy retains only in-frame clones and omits some. This sample carries about 1.5 million clones, approximately 98% of them seen once, and the ten largest clones take about 0.42%. This receptor was taken from a man aged 25 to 45 in good health. The sequenced material came from naive CD4+ T cells sorted from blood. Documented subset: CD45RA+ positively selected. The chain uses TRBV10-3 and TRBJ2-1, with 8 bases fitting TRBD2. CDR3 in DNA: TGTGCCATCAGTGGACTAGCGAGTTCCTCTGAGCAGTTCTTC. Amino acids: CAISGLASSSEQFF.